The 31 T cell receptor beta chains reported below all come from one sample, sequenced in a study of T cell responses to AZD1222 COVID-19 vaccine. Sequencing used immunoSEQ multiplex PCR; TCRdb keeps in-frame clones, though not all of them. The sample contains 150,000 to 200,000 clones, roughly 91% of which appear only once. This material consisted of peripheral blood, taken on day 0 of AZD1222 vaccination. The source of these receptors is an adult in good health.

The chain employs TRBV9 and TRBJ1-5, with a weak D call TRBD1 (5 bases). V was cut by 4 bases and J by 2 bases, with 16 bases left in between. The CDR3 is 16 residues long. CDR1 SGDLS and CDR2 YYNGEE come from the germline V gene. The CDR3 region has the DNA TGTGCCAGCAGCCCCACTGGGGGGATGGGCAATCAGCCCCAGCATTTT. Its translation is CASSPTGGMGNQPQHF. Full variable domain (outside the CDR3, taken from reference TRBV9 and TRBJ1-5): DSGVTQTPKHLITATGQRVTLRCSPRSGDLSVYWYQQSLDQGLQFLIQYYNGEERAKGNILERFSAQQFPDLHSELNLSSLELGDSALYFCASSPTGGMGNQPQHFGDGTRLSIL.

The V and J genes are TRBV5-1 and TRBJ1-6; 10 bases fit TRBD1. V lost 3 bases to trimming and J lost 10 bases; unmatched junction nucleotides: 4. CDR1 SGHRS and CDR2 YFSETQ come from the germline V gene. The CDR3 has 14 residues. In DNA, the CDR3 is TGCGCCAGCAGCTATGGGACAGGGGCCTCACCCCTCCACTTT. Protein: CASSYGTGASPLHF.

This clone showed up just a few times. The chain carries TRBV6-2 or TRBV6-3 and TRBJ2-5, with 8 bases lining up with TRBD1. Trimming cost V 6 bases and J 2 bases; bases outside gene matches: 11. This CDR3 contains 16 residues. The V gene's germline CDR1 is MNHEY and CDR2 SVGEGT. The CDR3 is CASSPWTGTRQETQYF. The CDR3 DNA follows: TGTGCCAGCAGCCCCTGGACAGGGACCCGTCAAGAGACCCAGTACTTC.

This clone showed up just once. This rearrangement joins TRBV6-5 to TRBJ1-1; D gene unclear. V gave up 10 bases and J gave up 4 bases, with 19 bases separating them. The CDR3 is 14 amino acids. Germline V gene sequence: CDR1 MNHEY, CDR2 SVGAGI. CDR3 sequence reads: CATLNEDLRTEAFF. CDR3 nucleotide sequence: TGTGCCACCCTGAACGAGGATTTACGCACTGAAGCTTTCTTT.

The table lists this clone with a few counts. The chain couples TRBV24-1 to TRBJ1-5, with D unclear. Germline CDR1 reads KGHDR; CDR2 reads SFDVKD. This CDR3 has 15 residues. The germline V and J ends were trimmed by 3 bases and 9 bases, with 17 bases remaining between them. CDR3: CATSDKDGNFRPQHF. The DNA of the CDR3 is TGTGCCACCAGTGATAAGGACGGGAATTTTCGGCCCCAGCATTTT.

The chain has TRBV15 and TRBJ1-4, with TRBD1 matching 9 bases. The length of the CDR3 is 15 residues. Trimming at V came to 1 base and at J to 12 bases, leaving 9 bases not matched to a gene. Germline CDR1 and CDR2: LNHNV and YYDKDF (reference sequence). The CDR3 reads CATSRAGTGMEELFF. CDR3 DNA sequence: TGTGCCACCAGCAGAGCCGGGACAGGGATGGAGGAACTGTTTTTT.

V usage is TRBV12-5 and J usage is TRBJ1-5; D gene uncertain. V lost 1 base to trimming and J lost 3 bases, with 4 bases between them. Germline V lookup: CDR1 LGHNT, CDR2 FRNRAP. The CDR3 has 13 residues. As DNA, the CDR3 is TGTGCTAGTGGTTTGGCCCTCAATCAGCCCCAGCATTTT. Amino acids: CASGLALNQPQHF.

This clone was counted a single time. The chain combines TRBV7-8 with TRBJ2-7, with D perhaps TRBD2 (6 bases). This CDR3 comprises 15 residues. The germline V gene encodes CDR1 SGHVS and CDR2 FQNEAQ. Trimming removed 2 bases at V and 2 bases at J, with 13 bases between. Here the CDR3 reads CASSLPSSATYEQYF. CDR3 DNA sequence: TGTGCCAGCAGCTTACCCTCTAGCGCGACCTACGAGCAGTACTTC.

The gene calls are TRBV6-5 and TRBJ1-5; weak D call: TRBD1 (5 bases). Germline CDR1 is MNHEY and CDR2 is SVGAGI. The CDR3 length is 15 residues. Trimming cost V 6 bases and J 0 bases, with 12 bases left between them. This CDR3 reads CASRGKGSSNQPQHF. In nucleotides, the CDR3 is TGTGCCAGCAGGGGTAAGGGGTCTAGCAATCAGCCCCAGCATTTT.

The chain joins TRBV6-1 to TRBJ2-7; D perhaps matches TRBD1 (5 bases). V lost 2 bases and J lost 2, with 13 bases in between. Germline CDR1 reads MNHNS; CDR2 reads SASEGT. This CDR3 contains 15 residues. This chain's CDR3 is CASSEQGASTYEQYF. DNA of the CDR3: TGTGCCAGCAGTGAACAAGGGGCCTCCACCTACGAGCAGTACTTC.

This clone was seen only once. The chain has TRBV20-1 and TRBJ2-7; D gene uncertain. The V and J ends lost 6 bases and 5 bases respectively, with 8 bases between them. The CDR3 runs to 10 residues. Germline V CDR1 and CDR2: DFQATT, SNEGSKA (reference sequence). The CDR3 coding sequence is TGCAGTGCCCTCGCAGACGAGCAGTACTTC. It codes for CSALADEQYF.

J is TRBJ2-1 and V is TRBV27; 8 bases line up with TRBD1. Germline lookup yields CDR1 MNHEY and CDR2 SMNVEV (reference sequence). The CDR3 loop spans 16 amino acids. Trimming at V came to 6 bases and at J to 7 bases, leaving 14 bases not matched to a gene. The CDR3 here is CASSQTDRDPYNEQFF. The CDR3 DNA sequence: TGTGCCAGCAGCCAAACGGACAGGGATCCTTATAATGAGCAGTTCTTC.

The rearrangement joins TRBV6-2 or TRBV6-3 to TRBJ2-1; D uncertain. V lost 3 bases, J lost 10 bases, and 10 bases lay in between. There are 12 residues in the CDR3. From germline, CDR1 is MNHEY and CDR2 SVGEGT. This chain's CDR3 is CASSYSRLEQFF. CDR3 DNA: TGTGCCAGCAGTTATTCGCGTCTGGAGCAGTTCTTC.

The V gene is TRBV27, the J gene TRBJ2-3; 9 positions match TRBD2. The CDR3 runs 15 residues. Trimming at V came to 6 bases and at J to 1 base, leaving 5 bases not matched to a gene. Per germline, CDR1 MNHEY and CDR2 SMNVEV (reference sequence). CDR3 loop: CASSPIAGGTDTQYF. CDR3 in DNA: TGTGCCAGCAGCCCCATAGCGGGAGGCACAGATACGCAGTATTTT.

The CDR3 DNA is TGTGCCAGCAGCCCTACGGCTCTTGCAGATACGCAGTATTTT. Its translation: CASSPTALADTQYF. The chain joins TRBV7-9 to TRBJ2-3; no clear D. Per germline, CDR1 SEHNR and CDR2 FQNEAQ (reference sequence). Between the trimmed V and J ends, which lost 5 bases and 4 bases, there was a span of 13 bases. CDR3 length: 14 amino acids.

This chain connects TRBV19 to TRBJ1-1; a possible D gene is TRBD1 (5 bases). Germline V lookup: CDR1 LNHDA, CDR2 SQIVND (reference sequence). CDR3 length: 14 residues. V dropped 5 bases and J dropped 5 bases, with 15 bases sitting between them. The CDR3, as DNA: TGTGCCAGTAGTGAGGCGGGTGGGGGAACTGAAGCTTTCTTT. This encodes CASSEAGGGTEAFF. The variable domain in full, with the rest retrieved from reference TRBV19 and TRBJ1-1, is DGGITQSPKYLFRKEGQNVTLSCEQNLNHDAMYWYRQDPGQGLRLIYYSQIVNDFQKGDIAEGYSVSREKKESFPLTVTSAQKNPTAFYLCASSEAGGGTEAFFGQGTRLTVV.

This rearrangement joins TRBV6-5 to TRBJ2-1; 7 positions match TRBD1. Germline CDR1 reads MNHEY; CDR2 reads SVGAGI. The CDR3 has 12 amino acids. V dropped 7 bases and J dropped 14; count of bases not matched to a gene: 11. CDR3 amino acids: CASTFIGGAKFF. Written as DNA, the CDR3 is TGTGCCAGCACCTTTATAGGGGGCGCGAAGTTCTTC.

The sample holds a few counts of this clone. The rearrangement links TRBV3-1 (or the pseudogene TRBV3-2) to TRBJ2-4; D perhaps matches TRBD2 (6 bases). Germline V gives CDR1 LGHDT, CDR2 YNNKEL (reference sequence). The CDR3 has 14 residues. The V and J ends lost 4 bases and 8 bases respectively, with 15 bases between them. CDR3 region: CASSPGLKGDIQYF. In nucleotides, the CDR3 is TGTGCCAGCAGCCCCGGACTAAAAGGGGACATTCAGTACTTC.

The chain carries TRBV27 and TRBJ2-7, with 7 bases lining up with TRBD1. This CDR3 spans 15 amino acids. Germline V lookup: CDR1 MNHEY, CDR2 SMNVEV (reference sequence). V gave up 5 bases and J gave up 6 bases; unmatched junction bases: 13. CDR3: CASSPRLSSGGEQYF. As DNA, the CDR3 is TGTGCCAGCAGTCCACGACTTAGCTCAGGGGGCGAGCAGTACTTC.

This clone was seen more than once but under ten times. The chain has TRBV5-4 and TRBJ2-6; possibly TRBD2 for D (6 bases). The V gene's germline CDR1 is SGHNT and CDR2 YYREEE (reference sequence). The CDR3 is made up of 16 amino acids. Deletions cut 0 bases from V and 0 bases from J, with 7 bases between. The CDR3 DNA is TGTGCCAGCAGCTTGGGGAGGGCCTCTGGGGCCAACGTCCTGACTTTC. Protein: CASSLGRASGANVLTF.

The V and J genes are TRBV5-1 and TRBJ1-2; the D gene is possibly TRBD1 (5 bases). Germline-derived CDR1 and CDR2 are SGHRS and YFSETQ. This CDR3 region has 15 residues. V was clipped by 4 bases and J by 3 bases, with 16 bases between them. CDR3 sequence (DNA): TGCGCCAGCAGCCCCCCGGGACGGCTAGACTATGGCTACACCTTC. Translation gives CASSPPGRLDYGYTF. The full variable domain, rest sourced from reference TRBV5-1 and TRBJ1-2, is KAGVTQTPRYLIKTRGQQVTLSCSPISGHRSVSWYQQTPGQGLQFLFEYFSETQRNKGNFPGRFSGRQFSNSRSEMNVSTLELGDSALYLCASSPPGRLDYGYTFGSGTRLTVV.

The sample holds one count of this clone. CDR3 sequence (DNA): TGTGCCAGCAGCTTGGCCCCCGACAGGGGCTCCTACGAGCAGTACTTC. It specifies CASSLAPDRGSYEQYF. This sequence joins TRBV5-5 and TRBJ2-7, with 8 bases aligning to TRBD1. Germline V gene sequence: CDR1 SGHKS, CDR2 YYEKEE (reference sequence). The CDR3 consists of 16 residues. Trimming at V came to 0 bases and at J to 0 bases, leaving 5 bases not matched to a gene.

The chain uses TRBV21-1 and TRBJ2-5; the D call in the table, TRBD1, was not verified against the DNA. TRBV21-1 represents a pseudogene. The CDR3 has 15 amino acids. The CDR3 protein is CASSKGMGAGETQYF. The CDR3 DNA follows: TGTGCCAGCAGCAAAGGTATGGGGGCTGGGGAGACCCAGTACTTC.

The rearrangement uses TRBV7-2 and TRBJ2-1, with a weak D call TRBD2 (6 bases). The CDR3 spans 17 residues. The germline gives CDR1 SGHTA, CDR2 FQGNSA. V was trimmed by 5 bases and J by 0 bases, leaving 17 bases between them. The CDR3, as DNA: TGTGCCAGCAGCCAGCTACGGGGGACGAGCTCCTACAATGAGCAGTTCTTC. Translated, it gives CASSQLRGTSSYNEQFF.

The chain carries TRBV7-9 and TRBJ1-1; 8 positions agree with TRBD1. V was pared by 7 bases and J by 7 bases, with 14 bases of the junction left unmatched. This CDR3 has 15 residues. Germline CDR1 is SEHNR and CDR2 is FQNEAQ (reference sequence). CDR3 sequence reads: CASIWPAGGGIEAFF. Here the CDR3 DNA reads TGTGCCAGCATCTGGCCCGCAGGGGGCGGGATTGAAGCTTTCTTT.

V gene TRBV11-2 combines with J gene TRBJ2-4; 15 nucleotides align to TRBD2. The length of the CDR3 is 17 residues. The V segment lost 5 bases and the J segment 9 bases; nucleotides outside the gene matches: 11. Germline V gives CDR1 SGHAT, CDR2 FQNNGV. In DNA, the CDR3 is TGTGCCAGCAGCCTACCCCGCGGGACTAGCGGGAGGAGCATTCAGTACTTC. Translated: CASSLPRGTSGRSIQYF.

V and J are TRBV15 and TRBJ2-1, with a possible D match to TRBD1 (6 bases). Per germline, CDR1 LNHNV and CDR2 YYDKDF (reference sequence). The CDR3 is made up of 15 amino acids. V was clipped by 5 bases and J by 7 bases, with 18 bases between them. The CDR3 protein is CATSGNSRGSNEQFF. The CDR3 nucleotides are TGTGCCACCAGCGGGAACTCCAGGGGCTCGAATGAGCAGTTCTTC.

The V call is TRBV4-3, the J call TRBJ2-7; D is perhaps TRBD1 or TRBD2 (6 bases each). The CDR3 is 15 residues long. V was cut by 0 bases and J by 6 bases, with 15 bases left in between. Germline V gene data show CDR1 as LGHNA and CDR2 as YSLEER. As DNA, the CDR3 is TGCGCCAGCAGCCAAGATGGGGGGCAGGAGGGCGAGCAGTACTTC. Translation gives CASSQDGGQEGEQYF.

The J gene is TRBJ2-1, the V gene TRBV24-1; 7 bases line up with TRBD2. Per germline, CDR1 KGHDR and CDR2 SFDVKD. CDR3 length: 14 amino acids. The V segment lost 3 bases and the J segment 9 bases; nucleotides outside the gene matches: 7. The CDR3 region is CATSDVRGVVEQFF. In nucleotides, the CDR3 is TGTGCCACCAGTGATGTTCGGGGGGTCGTTGAGCAGTTCTTC.

The V and J genes are TRBV6-1 and TRBJ1-6, with unresolved D. With 3 bases removed from V and 0 bases from J, the gap between germline ends came to 12 bases. Germline CDR1 is MNHNS and CDR2 is SASEGT. This CDR3 region has 17 residues. The CDR3 sequence is CASSETPTSSYNSPLHF. The CDR3 coding sequence is TGTGCCAGCAGTGAGACTCCTACGAGCTCCTATAATTCACCCCTCCACTTT.

The chain employs TRBV6-4 and TRBJ2-7; perhaps TRBD1 as D (5 bases). The V end lost 2 bases, the J end lost 2 bases, and 10 bases lay between the germline ends. Germline lookup yields CDR1 MRHNA and CDR2 SNTAGT. The CDR3 consists of 14 residues. CDR3 coding DNA: TGTGCCAGCAGTGACCTCCAGGGCCCCTACGAGCAGTACTTC. Its translation is CASSDLQGPYEQYF.